The 29 T cell receptor beta chains given below trace back to one sample, sequenced in a study of control samples from healthy donors and cancer patients. The assay was immunoSEQ multiplex PCR, and TCRdb's table has in-frame clones only and misses some. The sample includes tens of thousands of clones, about 95% of them seen just once. Sequenced sample: blood. The origin of the receptors is a woman between 25 and 40 years old in good health.

The chain combines TRBV15 with TRBJ2-1; D tentatively fits TRBD1 or TRBD2 (5 bases each). V lost 3 bases to trimming and J lost 14 bases, with 14 bases between them. This CDR3 is 12 amino acids long. In germline, CDR1 is LNHNV, CDR2 YYDKDF (reference sequence). Here the CDR3 DNA reads TGTGCCACCAGCAGTAACCTCGAGGGGAAGTTCTTC. Residues: CATSSNLEGKFF.

The chain joins TRBV6-2 or TRBV6-3 to TRBJ1-2; D perhaps matches TRBD1 (6 bases). The CDR3 covers 14 residues. V was clipped by 3 bases and J by 3 bases, with 11 bases between them. Germline CDR1 MNHEY, CDR2 SVGEGT. The CDR3 nucleotides read TGTGCCAGCAGTTATGGACAGTTTTACTATGGCTACACCTTC. Its translation: CASSYGQFYYGYTF.

This chain links TRBV28 with TRBJ1-4; weak D call: TRBD1 (5 bases). This CDR3 comprises 13 residues. Germline values: CDR1 MDHEN, CDR2 SYDVKM. The V and J ends lost 6 bases and 5 bases respectively, with 10 bases between them. This CDR3 reads CASRQGLNEKLFF. CDR3 DNA sequence: TGTGCCAGCAGGCAGGGCCTGAATGAAAAACTGTTTTTT. The full variable domain, in which reference TRBV28 and TRBJ1-4 provide the parts outside the CDR3, is DVKVTQSSRYLVKRTGEKVFLECVQDMDHENMFWYRQDPGLGLRLIYFSYDVKMKEKGDIPEGYSVSREKKERFSLILESASTNQTSMYLCASRQGLNEKLFFGSGTQLSVL.

The chain carries TRBV7-9 and TRBJ2-5; no clear D gene. The CDR3 runs 14 residues. The V gene's germline CDR1 is SEHNR and CDR2 FQNEAQ (reference sequence). V lost 4 bases to trimming and J lost 2 bases, with 11 bases between them. The CDR3 sequence: CASSYREIQETQYF. For the CDR3, the DNA is TGTGCCAGCAGCTACAGAGAGATTCAAGAGACCCAGTACTTC. Using reference TRBV7-9 and TRBJ2-5 for the parts outside the CDR3, the full variable domain is DTGVSQNPRHKITKRGQNVTFRCDPISEHNRLYWYRQTLGQGPEFLTYFQNEAQLEKSRLLSDRFSAERPKGSFSTLEIQRTEQGDSAMYLCASSYREIQETQYFGPGTRLLVL.

The rearrangement links TRBV11-3 to TRBJ1-6; unclear D gene. From germline, CDR1 is SGHNT and CDR2 YENEEA. The V and J ends lost 3 bases and 9 bases respectively, with 6 bases between them. The CDR3 sequence is 12 residues long. The CDR3 loop is CASSFGSSPLHF. The CDR3 DNA is TGTGCCAGCAGCTTTGGGAGTTCACCCCTCCACTTT. The complete variable domain, with remaining parts taken from reference TRBV11-3 and TRBJ1-6, reads EAGVVQSPRYKIIEKKQPVAFWCNPISGHNTLYWYLQNLGQGPELLIRYENEEAVDDSQLPKDRFSAERLKGVDSTLKIQPAELGDSAVYLCASSFGSSPLHFGNGTRLTVT.

The CDR3 region is CASAGSATNEKLFF. The CDR3 coding sequence is TGTGCCAGCGCCGGGTCAGCCACTAATGAAAAACTGTTTTTT. The chain uses TRBV6-5 and TRBJ1-4; D is unclear. The V and J ends lost 8 bases and 2 bases respectively, with 12 bases between them. The CDR3 has 14 amino acids. Germline V gene sequence: CDR1 MNHEY, CDR2 SVGAGI.

This clone was seen a single time. This chain joins TRBV4-1 and TRBJ2-1; maybe TRBD1 (5 bases). Germline loops: CDR1 MGHRA, CDR2 YSYEKL. The CDR3 totals 12 residues. Trimming removed 2 bases from V and 6 bases from J, with 5 bases in between. CDR3 nucleotides: TGCGCCAGCAGCCAACAGGGCAATGAGCAGTTCTTC. This codes for CASSQQGNEQFF.

The V and J genes are TRBV6-5 and TRBJ1-6, with D possibly being TRBD1 (5 bases). The germline V and J ends were trimmed by 2 bases and 7 bases, with 6 bases remaining between them. Germline V gene sequence: CDR1 MNHEY, CDR2 SVGAGI. The CDR3 length is 13 residues. In nucleotides, the CDR3 is TGTGCCAGCAGTTACCAGGGCAATTCACCCCTCCACTTT. This sequence encodes CASSYQGNSPLHF.

The chain combines TRBV30 with TRBJ1-3; 7 bases match TRBD1. CDR1 is GTSNPN, CDR2 SVGIG, per germline (reference sequence). CDR3 length: 16 amino acids. V was pared by 3 bases and J by 4 bases, with 12 bases of the junction left unmatched. CDR3 loop: CAWRIPGTARGNTIYF. CDR3 DNA: TGTGCCTGGAGGATACCCGGGACAGCCAGGGGAAACACCATATATTTT.

The chain combines TRBV28 with TRBJ2-7; a possible D gene is TRBD1 (5 bases). The CDR3 length is 14 residues. V dropped 5 bases and J dropped 1 base, with 12 bases sitting between them. Germline lookup yields CDR1 MDHEN and CDR2 SYDVKM. The CDR3 region has the DNA TGTGCCAGCAGTCCTCCAGGGTGGTCCTACGAGCAGTACTTC. Protein product: CASSPPGWSYEQYF.

This clone was seen a single time. V is TRBV3-1 (or the pseudogene TRBV3-2) and J is TRBJ1-1; D not certain. CDR3 length equals 13 residues. V was shortened by 1 base and J by 1 base, with 4 bases between the two germline ends. Germline V CDR1 and CDR2: LGHDT, YNNKEL (reference sequence). CDR3 sequence reads: CASSQGPNTEAFF. As DNA, the CDR3 is TGTGCCAGCAGCCAAGGACCGAACACTGAAGCTTTCTTT.

The rearrangement joins TRBV7-8 to TRBJ1-4; tentatively, D is TRBD1 (5 bases). CDR1 is SGHVS and CDR2 is FQNEAQ in the germline V gene. The CDR3 consists of 14 residues. V was trimmed by 1 base and J by 7 bases, leaving 10 bases between them. The DNA of the CDR3 is TGTGCCAGCAGCTTAGTTCAGGGAGGTGAAAAACTGTTTTTT. It is translated as CASSLVQGGEKLFF.

This clone came up once. The chain carries TRBV2 and TRBJ2-1; D not certain. Germline CDR1 reads SNHLY; CDR2 reads FYNNEI. CDR3 length equals 11 residues. Trimming left V 8 bases short and J 9 bases short, with 11 bases between. The CDR3 nucleotides are TGTGCCAGCTCCGGGTTCGGTGAGCAGTTCTTC. As protein: CASSGFGEQFF.

The chain combines TRBV11-2 with TRBJ2-5; 7 bases line up with TRBD2. CDR3 length: 14 amino acids. The V and J ends lost 5 bases and 6 bases, in that order; junction bases with no gene match: 9. The germline gives CDR1 SGHAT, CDR2 FQNNGV. The CDR3: CASSHSQRGQTQYF. CDR3 in DNA: TGTGCCAGCAGCCATAGCCAGCGGGGACAGACCCAGTACTTC.

The rearrangement links TRBV5-1 to TRBJ2-7; the D is unclear. The V gene's germline CDR1 is SGHRS and CDR2 YFSETQ. The CDR3 consists of 14 residues. Trimming removed 3 bases at V and 2 bases at J, with 12 bases between. The CDR3 spells CASSWSGDAYEQYF. Here the CDR3 DNA reads TGCGCCAGCAGCTGGTCAGGCGACGCCTACGAGCAGTACTTC. The full variable domain, completed using reference TRBV5-1 and TRBJ2-7, is KAGVTQTPRYLIKTRGQQVTLSCSPISGHRSVSWYQQTPGQGLQFLFEYFSETQRNKGNFPGRFSGRQFSNSRSEMNVSTLELGDSALYLCASSWSGDAYEQYFGPGTRLTVT.

The chain combines TRBV10-1 with TRBJ2-3, with D possibly being TRBD1 (5 bases). The CDR3 is 13 residues long. Germline CDR1 reads WNHNN; CDR2 reads SYGVQD (reference sequence). V dropped 6 bases and J dropped 6 bases, with 13 bases sitting between them. The CDR3 DNA is TGCGCCAGCAGCGACAGCTACATCGATACGCAGTATTTT. This gives the protein CASSDSYIDTQYF.

The CDR3 region is CASSHFNPGYTGELFF. CDR3 coding DNA: TGTGCCAGCAGCCATTTTAATCCGGGGTACACCGGGGAGCTGTTTTTT. The V call is TRBV14, the J call TRBJ2-2, with D possibly matching TRBD2 (5 bases). The CDR3 totals 16 residues. The V end was cut by 3 bases, the J end by 3 bases, with 14 bases between. Germline-derived CDR1 and CDR2 are SGHDN and FVKESK.

The V gene is TRBV20-1, the J gene TRBJ1-1; tentative D call: TRBD1 (5 bases). Per the germline V gene, CDR1 is DFQATT and CDR2 is SNEGSKA (reference sequence). The CDR3 is 11 residues long. V lost 5 bases, J lost 3 bases, and 7 bases lay in between. DNA for the CDR3: TGCAGTGCTGACAGTTACACTGAAGCTTTCTTT. Its translation: CSADSYTEAFF.

The chain carries TRBV5-1 and TRBJ1-6, with a weak D call TRBD1 (6 bases). The CDR3 extends over 13 amino acids. CDR1 SGHRS and CDR2 YFSETQ come from the germline V gene. Trimming cost V 4 bases and J 7 bases, with 9 bases left between them. CDR3 residues: CASSLTGNSPLHF. The CDR3 DNA sequence: TGCGCCAGCAGCCTTACAGGGAATTCACCCCTCCACTTT.

The CDR3 region has the DNA TGTGCCAGTAGCATCCAGGCGAGCAATCAGCCCCAGCATTTT. Amino acid sequence: CASSIQASNQPQHF. The rearrangement uses TRBV19 and TRBJ1-5; D is uncertain. The CDR3 totals 14 residues. Trimming removed 6 bases from V and 1 base from J, with 10 bases in between. The germline V gene has CDR1 LNHDA and CDR2 SQIVND (reference sequence).

This rearrangement joins TRBV19 to TRBJ2-1, with 7 bases lining up with TRBD2. CDR3 length: 14 amino acids. V gave up 4 bases and J gave up 3 bases; unmatched junction bases: 3. Germline V gene sequence: CDR1 LNHDA, CDR2 SQIVND (reference sequence). The CDR3 loop reads CASSTGTNYNEQFF. The CDR3, as DNA: TGTGCCAGTAGTACCGGGACTAACTACAATGAGCAGTTCTTC.

V gene TRBV20-1 combines with J gene TRBJ2-5; TRBD2 matches at 9 bases. CDR3 length equals 16 residues. The trim removed 3 bases at V and 5 bases at J, leaving 13 bases unmatched. The germline CDR1 and CDR2 sequences are DFQATT and SNEGSKA (reference sequence). Written as DNA, the CDR3 is TGCAGTGCTAGTTTTGCGGGGGGGCCCCGATCTGAGACCCAGTACTTC. Its protein is CSASFAGGPRSETQYF.

The rearrangement joins TRBV27 to TRBJ2-3, with TRBD1 identical over 7 bases. The trim removed 4 bases at V and 2 bases at J, leaving 9 bases unmatched. The germline V gene encodes CDR1 MNHEY and CDR2 SMNVEV (reference sequence). The CDR3 is 16 amino acids. CDR3 region: CASSSPGTDYTDTQYF. The CDR3 DNA reads as TGTGCCAGCAGTTCCCCCGGGACAGACTACACAGATACGCAGTATTTT.

V is TRBV30 and J is TRBJ1-1, with TRBD1 matching over 7 bases. The ends lost 5 bases at V and 5 bases at J; junction bases unmatched: 8. There are 13 residues in the CDR3. Germline CDR1 is GTSNPN and CDR2 is SVGIG (reference sequence). In DNA form, the CDR3 reads TGTGCCTGGCAACGACAGGGACGGACTGAAGCTTTCTTT. It encodes CAWQRQGRTEAFF.

V gene TRBV3-1 (or the pseudogene TRBV3-2) combines with J gene TRBJ2-1, with a possible D match to TRBD2 (5 bases). The CDR3 is 11 amino acids. V lost 6 bases and J lost 8, with 8 bases in between. Germline-derived CDR1 and CDR2 are LGHDT and YNNKEL (reference sequence). DNA of the CDR3: TGTGCCAGCAGGGGAGCCTATGAGCAGTTCTTC. Its translation is CASRGAYEQFF.

The chain has TRBV30 and TRBJ1-1, with 7 bases matching TRBD1. The V and J ends lost 1 base and 5 bases, in that order; junction bases with no gene match: 4. The CDR3 extends over 13 amino acids. Germline assignment: CDR1 GTSNPN and CDR2 SVGIG (reference sequence). The CDR3 bases are TGTGCCTGGAGTGCTTCAGGGGGAACTGAAGCTTTCTTT. Encoded protein: CAWSASGGTEAFF.

The DNA for the CDR3 is TGCAGCGTTGATTTGGGGAGCTCCTACAATGAGCAGTTCTTC. It specifies CSVDLGSSYNEQFF. The V call is TRBV29-1, the J call TRBJ2-1, with D possibly TRBD2 on 5 matching bases. Germline V CDR1 and CDR2: SQVTM, ANQGSEA. Trimming removed 3 bases at V and 0 bases at J, with 9 bases between. This CDR3 spans 14 amino acids.

V and J are TRBV6-6 and TRBJ1-5; possibly TRBD1 for D (5 bases). The CDR3 length is 15 residues. Trimming left V 7 bases short and J 3 bases short, with 16 bases between. Germline lookup yields CDR1 MNHNY and CDR2 SVGAGI (reference sequence). The chain's CDR3 is CASTRDGIHNQPQHF. The CDR3, as DNA: TGTGCCAGCACCCGGGACGGAATACACAATCAGCCCCAGCATTTT.

The chain is built from TRBV6-5 and TRBJ1-1, with D possibly matching TRBD1 (6 bases). Looked up from germline, CDR1 is MNHEY and CDR2 is SVGAGI. The CDR3 consists of 15 residues. Trimming removed 7 bases at V and 0 bases at J, with 15 bases between. CDR3 loop: CASTSPGGMNTEAFF. The DNA of the CDR3 is TGTGCCAGCACCTCCCCGGGGGGCATGAACACTGAAGCTTTCTTT.